This TCR beta chain was sequenced in a study of T-cell memory formation after mild COVID-19. Many counts were recorded for this clonotype. The target antigen is unknown. The study, taken as a whole, reports: Clones that contracted clustered mainly in CM and EM if CD4+ and in EMRA if CD8+. Clones that contracted from day 15 to 85 had balanced CD4/CD8; later expanders were CD4+ biased.

UMIs and sample barcodes were carried by the TCR alpha and TCR beta cDNA libraries that 5'RACE produced using constant-segment primers. TCRdb itself ran the 5' RACE reads through MiXCR, one entry per CDR3 protein. The table shows approximately 300,000 distinct CDR3 sequences, with roughly a fifth occurring only once. Per germline, CDR1 SEHNR and CDR2 FQNEAQ (reference sequence). CDR3 size: 14 residues. The germline V and J ends were trimmed by 1 base and 2 bases, with 8 bases remaining between them. The chain recombines TRBV7-9 with TRBJ1-1; perhaps TRBD1 as D (6 bases). Sequencing was carried out using PBMCs or a T cell subset sorted from them (not recorded which). This clonotype originated in a young man who had mild COVID-19 (a few samples of this study predate the infection). Cell type and time point are not known. As DNA, the CDR3 is TGTGCCAGCAGCTTAGGACAGGCTAACACTGAAGCTTTCTTT. Its protein product is CASSLGQANTEAFF.